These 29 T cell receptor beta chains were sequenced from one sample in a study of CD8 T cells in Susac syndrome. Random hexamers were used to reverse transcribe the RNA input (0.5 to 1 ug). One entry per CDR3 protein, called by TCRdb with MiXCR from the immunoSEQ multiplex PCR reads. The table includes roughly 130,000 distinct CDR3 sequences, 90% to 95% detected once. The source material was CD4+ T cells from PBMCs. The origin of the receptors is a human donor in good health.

The CDR3 region has the DNA TGTGCCAGCAGCTTGGCCTCTGGCGCGAGCTCCTACAATGAGCAGTTCTTC. Its protein product is CASSLASGASSYNEQFF. The chain couples TRBV5-4 to TRBJ2-1; D gene uncertain. The CDR3 extends over 17 amino acids. CDR1 and CDR2 from the germline V gene are SGHNT and YYREEE (reference sequence). V lost 0 bases, J lost 0 bases, and 13 bases lay in between. The full variable domain, in which reference TRBV5-4 and TRBJ2-1 provide the parts outside the CDR3, is ETGVTQSPTHLIKTRGQQVTLRCSSQSGHNTVSWYQQALGQGPQFIFQYYREEENGRGNFPPRFSGLQFPNYSSELNVNALELDDSALYLCASSLASGASSYNEQFFGPGTRLTVL.

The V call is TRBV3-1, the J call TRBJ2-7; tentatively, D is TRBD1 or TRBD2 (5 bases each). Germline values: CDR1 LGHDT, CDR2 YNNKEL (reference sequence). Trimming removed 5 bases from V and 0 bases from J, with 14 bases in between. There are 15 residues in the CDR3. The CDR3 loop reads CASSTSGRSSYEQYF. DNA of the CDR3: TGTGCCAGCAGCACCTCGGGACGGAGCTCCTACGAGCAGTACTTC.

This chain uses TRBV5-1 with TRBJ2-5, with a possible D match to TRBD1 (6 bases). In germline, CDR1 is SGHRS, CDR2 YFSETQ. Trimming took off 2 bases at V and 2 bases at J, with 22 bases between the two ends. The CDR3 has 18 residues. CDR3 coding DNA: TGCGCCAGCAGCTTCGATCCGATGGGACGTCAGGGGCAAGAGACCCAGTACTTC. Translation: CASSFDPMGRQGQETQYF.

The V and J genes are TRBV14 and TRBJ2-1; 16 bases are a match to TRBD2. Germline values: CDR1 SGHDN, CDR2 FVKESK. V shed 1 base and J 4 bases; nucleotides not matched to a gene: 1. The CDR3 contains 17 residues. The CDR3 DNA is TGTGCCAGCAGCCAAGGGGGACTAGCGGGAGGGTACAATGAGCAGTTCTTC. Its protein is CASSQGGLAGGYNEQFF.

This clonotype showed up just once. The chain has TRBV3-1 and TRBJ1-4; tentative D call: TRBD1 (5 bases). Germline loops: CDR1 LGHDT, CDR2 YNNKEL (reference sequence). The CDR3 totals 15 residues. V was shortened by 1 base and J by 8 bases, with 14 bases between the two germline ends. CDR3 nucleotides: TGTGCCAGCAGCCAAGGGACATCGTTGCGGGAAAAACTGTTTTTT. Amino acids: CASSQGTSLREKLFF. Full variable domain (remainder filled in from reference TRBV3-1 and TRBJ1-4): DTAVSQTPKYLVTQMGNDKSIKCEQNLGHDTMYWYKQDSKKFLKIMFSYNNKELIINETVPNRFSPKSPDKAHLNLHINSLELGDSAVYFCASSQGTSLREKLFFGSGTQLSVL.

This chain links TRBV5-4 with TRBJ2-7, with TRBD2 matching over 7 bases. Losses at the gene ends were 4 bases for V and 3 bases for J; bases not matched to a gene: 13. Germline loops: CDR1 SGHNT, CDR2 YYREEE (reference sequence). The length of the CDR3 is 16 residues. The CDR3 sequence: CASSRPGTGLGYEQYF. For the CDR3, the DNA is TGTGCCAGCAGCCGTCCCGGGACCGGACTAGGCTACGAGCAGTACTTC. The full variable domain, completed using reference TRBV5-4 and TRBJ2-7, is ETGVTQSPTHLIKTRGQQVTLRCSSQSGHNTVSWYQQALGQGPQFIFQYYREEENGRGNFPPRFSGLQFPNYSSELNVNALELDDSALYLCASSRPGTGLGYEQYFGPGTRLTVT.

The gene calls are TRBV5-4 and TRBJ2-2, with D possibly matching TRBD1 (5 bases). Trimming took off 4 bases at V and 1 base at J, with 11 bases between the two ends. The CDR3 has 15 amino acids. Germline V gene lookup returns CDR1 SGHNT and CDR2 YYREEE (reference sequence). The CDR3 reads CASSAKTENTGELFF. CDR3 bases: TGTGCCAGCAGCGCAAAGACAGAGAACACCGGGGAGCTGTTTTTT.

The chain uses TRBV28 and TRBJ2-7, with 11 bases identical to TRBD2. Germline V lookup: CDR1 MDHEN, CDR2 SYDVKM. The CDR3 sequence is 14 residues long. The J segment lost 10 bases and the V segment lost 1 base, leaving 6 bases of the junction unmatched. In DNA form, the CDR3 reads TGTGCCAGCAGTTTATCCCCGGGACTAGCGGTTCAGTACTTC. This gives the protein CASSLSPGLAVQYF.

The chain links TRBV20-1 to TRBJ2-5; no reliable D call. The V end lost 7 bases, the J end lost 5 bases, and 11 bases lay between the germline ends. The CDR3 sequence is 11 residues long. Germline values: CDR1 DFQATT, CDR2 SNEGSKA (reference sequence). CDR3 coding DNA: TGCAGTGGTCCGGTGGGGGAGACCCAGTACTTC. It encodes CSGPVGETQYF.

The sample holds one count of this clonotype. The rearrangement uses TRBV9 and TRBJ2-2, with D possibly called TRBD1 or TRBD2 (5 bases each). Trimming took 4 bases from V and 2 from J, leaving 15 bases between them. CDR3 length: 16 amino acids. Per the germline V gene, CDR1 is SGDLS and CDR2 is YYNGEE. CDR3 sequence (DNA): TGTGCCAGCAGCCAGAGGGGTGTTTCTAACACCGGGGAGCTGTTTTTT. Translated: CASSQRGVSNTGELFF. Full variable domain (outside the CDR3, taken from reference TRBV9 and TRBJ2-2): DSGVTQTPKHLITATGQRVTLRCSPRSGDLSVYWYQQSLDQGLQFLIQYYNGEERAKGNILERFSAQQFPDLHSELNLSSLELGDSALYFCASSQRGVSNTGELFFGEGSRLTVL.

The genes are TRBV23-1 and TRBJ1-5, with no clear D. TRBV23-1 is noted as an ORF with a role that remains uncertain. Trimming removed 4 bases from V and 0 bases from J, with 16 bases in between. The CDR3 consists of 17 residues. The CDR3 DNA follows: TGCGCCAGCAGTCGGGGTCCGATTATTGGTAGCAATCAGCCCCAGCATTTT. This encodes CASSRGPIIGSNQPQHF.

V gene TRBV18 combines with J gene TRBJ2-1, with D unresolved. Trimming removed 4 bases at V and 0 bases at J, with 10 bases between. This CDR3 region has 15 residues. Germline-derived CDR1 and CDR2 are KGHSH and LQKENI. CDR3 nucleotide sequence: TGTGCCAGCTCACGGGCGGATAGCTCCTACAATGAGCAGTTCTTC. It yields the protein CASSRADSSYNEQFF.

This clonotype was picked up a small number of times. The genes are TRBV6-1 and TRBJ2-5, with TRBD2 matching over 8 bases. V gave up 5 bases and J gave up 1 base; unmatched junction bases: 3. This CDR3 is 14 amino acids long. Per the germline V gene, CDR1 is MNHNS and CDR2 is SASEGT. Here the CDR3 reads CASSRGTSQETQYF. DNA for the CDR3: TGTGCCAGCAGTCGCGGGACTAGCCAAGAGACCCAGTACTTC.

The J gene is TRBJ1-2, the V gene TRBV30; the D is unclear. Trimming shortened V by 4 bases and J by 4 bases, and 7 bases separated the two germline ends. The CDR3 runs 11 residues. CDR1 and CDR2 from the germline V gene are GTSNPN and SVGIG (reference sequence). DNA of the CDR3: TGTGCCTGGAAGCGGTCCTATGGCTACACCTTC. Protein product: CAWKRSYGYTF.

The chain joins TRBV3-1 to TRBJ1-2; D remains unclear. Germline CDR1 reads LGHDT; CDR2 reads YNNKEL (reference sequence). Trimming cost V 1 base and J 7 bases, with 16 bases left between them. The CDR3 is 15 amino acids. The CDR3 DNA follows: TGTGCCAGCAGCCAAGTGCGGGGAACCGGTCTTGGCTACACCTTC. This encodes CASSQVRGTGLGYTF. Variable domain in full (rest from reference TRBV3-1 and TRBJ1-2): DTAVSQTPKYLVTQMGNDKSIKCEQNLGHDTMYWYKQDSKKFLKIMFSYNNKELIINETVPNRFSPKSPDKAHLNLHINSLELGDSAVYFCASSQVRGTGLGYTFGSGTRLTVV.

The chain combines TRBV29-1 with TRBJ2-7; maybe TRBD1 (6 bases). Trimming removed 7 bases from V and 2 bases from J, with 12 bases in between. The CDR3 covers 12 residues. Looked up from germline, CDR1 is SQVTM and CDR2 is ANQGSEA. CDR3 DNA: TGCAGCGCCGGGGACACTCCCTACGAGCAGTACTTC. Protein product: CSAGDTPYEQYF.

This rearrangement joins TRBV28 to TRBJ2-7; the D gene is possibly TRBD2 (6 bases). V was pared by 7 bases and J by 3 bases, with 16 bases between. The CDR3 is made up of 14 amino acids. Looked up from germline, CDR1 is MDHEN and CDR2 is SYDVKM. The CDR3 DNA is TGTGCCAGCATCTCCCCCGGGACTGGCTACGAGCAGTACTTC. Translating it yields CASISPGTGYEQYF.

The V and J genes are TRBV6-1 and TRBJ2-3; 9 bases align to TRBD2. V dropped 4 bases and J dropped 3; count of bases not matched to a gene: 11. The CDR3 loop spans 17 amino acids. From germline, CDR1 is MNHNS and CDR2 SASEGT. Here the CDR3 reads CASSGGRGSRRTDTQYF. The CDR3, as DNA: TGTGCCAGCAGTGGCGGGAGGGGATCGCGCCGTACAGATACGCAGTATTTT.

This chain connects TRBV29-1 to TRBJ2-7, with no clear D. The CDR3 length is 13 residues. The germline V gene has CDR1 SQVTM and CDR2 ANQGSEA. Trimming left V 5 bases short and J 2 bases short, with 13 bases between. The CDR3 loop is CSVSNPPPYEQYF. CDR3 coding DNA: TGCAGCGTTTCTAATCCCCCCCCCTACGAGCAGTACTTC.

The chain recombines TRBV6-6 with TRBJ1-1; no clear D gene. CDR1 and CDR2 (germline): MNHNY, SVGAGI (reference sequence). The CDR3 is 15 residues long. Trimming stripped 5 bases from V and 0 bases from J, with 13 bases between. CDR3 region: CASSQLSSMNTEAFF. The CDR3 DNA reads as TGTGCCAGCAGTCAGCTGAGCAGCATGAACACTGAAGCTTTCTTT.

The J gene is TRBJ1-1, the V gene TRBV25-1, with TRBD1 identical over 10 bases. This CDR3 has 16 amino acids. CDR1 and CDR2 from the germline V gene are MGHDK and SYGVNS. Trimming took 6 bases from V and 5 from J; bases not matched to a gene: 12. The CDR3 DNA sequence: TGTGCCAGCAGCCCTCTTTCCGGGACAGGGGTAACTGAAGCTTTCTTT. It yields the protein CASSPLSGTGVTEAFF.

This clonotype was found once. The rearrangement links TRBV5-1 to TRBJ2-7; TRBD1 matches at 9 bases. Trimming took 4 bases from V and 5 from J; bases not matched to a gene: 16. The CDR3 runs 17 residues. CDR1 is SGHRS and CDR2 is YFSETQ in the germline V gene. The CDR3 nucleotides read TGCGCCAGCAGCGGGCGCCCATCCGGGACAGGGTTCGACGAGCAGTACTTC. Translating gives CASSGRPSGTGFDEQYF. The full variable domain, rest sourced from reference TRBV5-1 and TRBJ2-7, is KAGVTQTPRYLIKTRGQQVTLSCSPISGHRSVSWYQQTPGQGLQFLFEYFSETQRNKGNFPGRFSGRQFSNSRSEMNVSTLELGDSALYLCASSGRPSGTGFDEQYFGPGTRLTVT.

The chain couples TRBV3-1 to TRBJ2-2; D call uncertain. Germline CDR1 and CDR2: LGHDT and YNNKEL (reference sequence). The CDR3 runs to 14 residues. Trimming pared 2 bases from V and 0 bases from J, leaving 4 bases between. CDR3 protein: CASSQLANTGELFF. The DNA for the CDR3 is TGTGCCAGCAGCCAATTAGCGAACACCGGGGAGCTGTTTTTT.

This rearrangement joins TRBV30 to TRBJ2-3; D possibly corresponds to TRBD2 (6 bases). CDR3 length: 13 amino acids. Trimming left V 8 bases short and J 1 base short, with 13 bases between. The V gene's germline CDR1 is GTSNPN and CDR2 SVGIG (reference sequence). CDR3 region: CAGHSGGTDTQYF. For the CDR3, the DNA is TGTGCCGGTCACTCGGGAGGCACAGATACGCAGTATTTT.

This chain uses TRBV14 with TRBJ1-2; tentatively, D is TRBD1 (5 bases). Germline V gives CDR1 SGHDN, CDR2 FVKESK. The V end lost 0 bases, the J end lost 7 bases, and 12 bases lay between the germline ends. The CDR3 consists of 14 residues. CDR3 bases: TGTGCCAGCAGCCAAGAAGGCAGGGCAAGTGGCTACACCTTC. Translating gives CASSQEGRASGYTF.

CDR3 residues: CSVDKIETQYF. As DNA, the CDR3 is TGCAGCGTAGATAAGATAGAGACCCAGTACTTC. The V and J genes are TRBV29-1 and TRBJ2-5; no definite D call. Per the germline V gene, CDR1 is SQVTM and CDR2 is ANQGSEA. Trimming stripped 6 bases from V and 4 bases from J, with 9 bases between. This CDR3 has 11 residues.

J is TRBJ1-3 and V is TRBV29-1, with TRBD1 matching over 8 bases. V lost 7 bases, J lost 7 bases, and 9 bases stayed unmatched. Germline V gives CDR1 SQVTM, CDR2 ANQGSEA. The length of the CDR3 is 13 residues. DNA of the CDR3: TGCAGCGCTGCCGACAGGGGTTGGAACACCATATATTTT. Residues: CSAADRGWNTIYF.

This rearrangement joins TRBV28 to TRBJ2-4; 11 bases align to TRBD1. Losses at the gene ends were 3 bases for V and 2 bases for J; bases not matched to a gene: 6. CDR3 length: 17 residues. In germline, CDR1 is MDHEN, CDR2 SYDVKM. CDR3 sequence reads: CASSLLGTGGPKNIQYF. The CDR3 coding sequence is TGTGCCAGCAGTTTGTTAGGGACAGGGGGGCCCAAAAACATTCAGTACTTC.

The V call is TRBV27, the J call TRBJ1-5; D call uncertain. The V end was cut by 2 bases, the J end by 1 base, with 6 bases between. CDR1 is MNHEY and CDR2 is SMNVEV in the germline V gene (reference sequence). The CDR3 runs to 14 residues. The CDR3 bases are TGTGCCAGCAGTTTAGAGGCCAGCAATCAGCCCCAGCATTTT. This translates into CASSLEASNQPQHF.